This T cell receptor (beta chain) stems from a study of cytomegalovirus exposure and HLA in healthy donors (TCRdb year 2017). Notes on the research overall: An earlier analysis of roughly 570 of the donors reported approximately 300 Gb of sequence data and 95 million to 130 million unique TCR beta sequences obtained from approximately 180 million T cells. Roughly 320 gigabases of sequencing data and around 85 million unique TCR sequences made up an early release that covered roughly 670 HLA-typed donors. Of the roughly 390 genotyped donors, approximately 83% fell in the genetic ancestry cluster associated with self-reported Caucasian donors. The study was designed to test whether signatures of past pathogen exposure could be identified by cataloging public T cell receptors. The study profiled the T cell repertoires of some 610 subjects by immunosequencing and related them to cytomegalovirus serostatus. A separate validation cohort of more than 100 different subjects was used in addition to the roughly 720-subject first cohort. To predict cytomegalovirus infection status, the study combined high-throughput TCR immunosequencing, statistical association of individual TCRs with disease status, and machine learning. To study patterns of TCR occurrence, a later analysis re-analyzed previously published TCR beta repertoires from several hundred donors and added high-resolution HLA genotyping. Rather than using new phenotypic data, the later analysis identified candidate immune exposures from TCR beta sequences and from how often those sequences occurred across donors. To decide whether each TCR beta V gene segment behaved as functional or pseudogenic, an earlier analysis of fewer than 750 of the donors relied on high-throughput TCR beta sequencing. Alongside the repertoire data, information on donor age, sex, ethnicity and CMV serostatus was compiled. In a later genetic analysis, genome-wide SNP genotypes for about three fifths of the roughly 670 donors were used, and that subset was treated as a discovery cohort. All discovery cohort repertoires had been generated on a single sequencing platform. Class I and class II HLA loci were covered by the typing at four-digit resolution. The number of typed donors differed by locus: about 620-630 for A, B, C, DRB1 and DQB1; approximately 530 for DQA1; 606 for DPA1; and some 470 for DPB1. About 5 DR-DQ haplotypes were handled as single units for association and clustering, since linkage in the cohort was strong. On average, roughly 240,000 unique TCR beta nucleotide sequences were sequenced per donor among fewer than 500 genotyped donors of the cohort, with 15% to 20% of those sequences being non-productive.

Receptors were amplified or captured by the immunoSEQ multiplex PCR assay. For the multiplex PCR, a mixture combining 60 forward primers for TCR Vbeta segments and 13 reverse primers for TCR Jbeta segments was used. A multiplex PCR assay on genomic DNA amplified the CDR3 region of rearranged TCR beta genes. Amplified TCR beta libraries were sequenced as 87-base-pair reads on the Illumina HiSeq System. The study's own analysis went as follows. Across the 700 or so repertoires, a later analysis counted 78 million or so unique TCR beta chains, 9.5 million to 12 million of which were shared by at least two donors. To remove PCR and sequencing errors, raw reads were error-corrected and collapsed into unique sequences using a nearest-neighbor algorithm that merged closely related sequences. Alignment of CDR3 sequences to IMGT reference sequences was used to assign V, D and J gene segments. For a sequence to be retained, a match of at least six nucleotides to both a V gene segment and a J gene segment was required. Rearrangements were classified as productive when the CDR3 lacked stop codons and remained in frame with V and J, and all other rearrangements were classified as non-productive. Following IMGT convention, CDR3 was defined as the stretch from the second conserved V-encoded cysteine up to the conserved J-encoded phenylalanine. In an earlier analysis of some 550 of the donors, sequences lacking an unambiguous match to a single V gene segment were excluded. An earlier analysis of almost 600 of the donors classified V segments as functional when productive rearrangements were above 56.7% and as segregating when the standard deviation between donors was above 5%. A statistical classification framework was developed to diagnose cytomegalovirus status using the catalog of TCR beta chain sequences. V and J gene assignment, in a later analysis, came from comparing TCR nucleotide sequences with IMGT/GENE-DB human TR gene sequences. A later analysis assigned CDR3 sequences and most-parsimonious VDJ recombination scenarios with the TCRdist pipeline. In a later analysis, each TCR beta chain was defined by its CDR3 amino acid sequence together with its V-gene family, and reads without a unique V-gene family were excluded. In a later analysis, 500 to 650 highly shared, low-generation-probability nucleotide sequences were removed to address suspected cross-contamination and a sequencing artifact. In a later analysis, a clonal expansion index for each public chain was calculated from normalized within-repertoire ranks of inferred template counts. In a later analysis, generation probabilities were computed with a VDJ recombination model fitted to out-of-frame rearrangements, and the resulting probabilities were checked against IGoR. In a later analysis, TCR-TCR, TCR-HLA and TCR-CMV co-occurrence was scored with hypergeometric tests, and a repertoire-size bias correction was applied to TCR pairs. To estimate false discovery rates, a later analysis permuted the HLA or CMV assignments 20 times. In a later analysis, co-occurring TCRs were grouped using DBSCAN, with TCRdist sequence similarity added in when clustering inside HLA-allele-positive subsets. For co-occurrence clustering, repertoires with fewer than 30,000 or more than 120,000 public chains were excluded, along with four or five repertoires with anomalous nucleotide sharing. This immuneACCESS table, as held by TCRdb, lists in-frame sequences with V and J called but not all clones. Of the missing ones, under half trace to an unresolved V gene in checked studies; the others have no known cause. D and trimming come from the DNA, and the V and J calls and clone size come from that table. This sample's records show some 150,000 clones. The ten biggest clones cover 2% to 3% of the sample.

Concerning this clone: Its antigen is not yet known.

In total, approximately 690 healthy bone marrow donors made up the cohort. At the time of sampling, every cohort member was nominally healthy, though immune exposures that went unrecorded were likely present. The donor tested CMV seronegative and was one of the 352 seronegative cohort members. A peripheral blood sample was provided by each donor, and peripheral blood mononuclear cells were used for TCR beta sequencing. Genomic DNA was extracted from the blood cell samples with the Qiagen DNeasy Blood Extraction Kit. The CDR3 holds 17 amino acids from the cysteine to the phenylalanine. Only CDR3 DNA remains: 51 bases, in frame from the first base. The germline V gene provides CDR1 SGHTA and CDR2 FQGNSA. Broader findings and caveats from the paper: A later genetic analysis reported fewer N-insertions in productive TCRs among donors in an Asian-associated ancestry cluster than the approximately 700-donor mean. Some IMGT-functional V segments, including TRBV6-2 and TRBV6-3, could not be told apart with the 87-base-pair reads, so those segments were excluded. The sequencing pipeline was judged likely to have produced a cluster of highly shared sequence variants as a technical artifact. Most CMV-associated TCR beta chains appeared to be HLA-restricted in a later analysis, and the HLA associations seemed to be driven largely by CMV exposure. Broadly in line with IMGT annotations, most TCR beta V segments showed up in productive rearrangements about 90% or about 30% of the time in an earlier analysis of a few hundred of the donors. Strong co-occurrence of HLA alleles, especially DR and DQ, made assigning TCR associations to individual alleles difficult. Most TCR sequences were seen in very few donors, while some public TCRs were found in many individuals. It was suggested by the authors that the approach could potentially be generalized to other disease states and immunological phenotypes. At a false discovery rate of 0.05, a later analysis linked under 20,000 TCR beta sequences to specific HLA alleles. The classifier was reported to diagnose cytomegalovirus status with high specificity and sensitivity in both the original and validation cohorts. In the study, some 160 TCR beta chains were listed as associated with cytomegalovirus. Correlated functional status among segregating V segments might be attributable to linkage disequilibrium, but an unknown experimental factor could not be ruled out. Because some donors lacked HLA typing at each locus, the association tests relied only on the typed subset. The earlier analysis of some 560 of the donors excluded roughly 17 rarely observed V segments, including chromosome 9 orphons, because counts were too low. The cohort was sequenced for TCR beta chains only, and without alpha or paired-chain data the features that could be detected were limited. In a later analysis, HLA-associated TCR beta chains were found to be more clonally expanded and to have lower generation probabilities than equally common non-associated chains. The presence/absence analyses assumed that sequencing depth was roughly uniform across donors, and that assumption may not be true. In vitro tests confirmed that a few of the cytomegalovirus-associated TCR beta chains recognize cytomegalovirus antigens. CMV serostatus was the only immune exposure information available for the cohort. In a later analysis, several top co-occurrence clusters were reported to appear linked to parvovirus B19, influenza, CMV and Epstein-Barr virus. An association between a missense DCLRE1C variant and V-gene and J-gene trimming of TCR beta chains was found in a later genetic analysis and replicated in an independent cohort. A later analysis found that TCR association rates varied across HLA loci, with DRB1 alleles showing the most associated TCRs and HLA-C alleles the fewest. A further reported finding was that TCR beta sequences accurately predicted the HLA-A and HLA-B alleles for most subjects in the first cohort.

The clonotype originates from a man in his forties in good health and CMV-seronegative. The chain is assembled from TRBV7-2 and TRBJ2-5; TRBD2 is a possible D gene, resting on 6 matching bases. The J call may be mistaken, given a closer DNA end match to TRBJ2-7. Sequencing was performed on PBMCs. CDR3 loop: CASSLGGGAASRNEQYF. The DNA reads TGTGCCAGCAGCTTAGGGGGAGGCGCAGCCTCGAGGAACGAGCAGTACTTC.